This TCR beta chain is drawn from a study of control samples from healthy donors and cancer patients (dated by TCRdb to 2018 to 2020). As to this clone: Its antigen remains undetermined. Base qualities were left out, and no much larger clone turns up one base away.

Spanning cysteine to phenylalanine, the CDR3 consists of 15 amino acids. The retained sequence is limited to the CDR3, 45 bases, with the frame set at the first base. Trimming at the junction amounts to 4 bases on V and 1 base on J, and the germline ends lie 14 bases apart. Taken from the germline V gene, the CDR1 and CDR2 loops are MNHEY and SVGAGI. Receptor libraries were prepared by the immunoSEQ multiplex PCR assay. TCRdb mirrors the immuneACCESS table, restricted to in-frame sequences. Some clones are absent from its copies; in checked studies, under half trace to an unresolved V gene, and the reason for the others is unknown. This sample gives about 78,000 clones in total; 85% to 90% of them show up just once. The ten largest clones take up roughly 7.6% of the sample.

This receptor was obtained from a woman in her fifties or sixties in good health. The V and J segments used are TRBV6-5 and TRBJ2-7; 6 matching bases give a weak D call of TRBD2. The specimen sequenced was blood. The CDR3 region has the sequence CASSSEGLSSYEQYF. The nucleotide sequence reads as follows: TGTGCCAGCAGTTCCGAGGGACTGAGTTCCTACGAGCAGTACTTC.